The 4 T cell receptor beta chains given below trace back to one sample, sequenced in a study of shared clonotypes between healthy human individuals. Clones were sequenced by immunoSEQ multiplex PCR, and TCRdb holds only the in-frame ones, with some missing. The sample yields about 2,100,000 clones, about 93% seen once. The naive CD8 population came from CD45RO-negative cells selected for CCR7, without terminally differentiated effector memory CD45RA+ cells. The sample comprised naive CD8+ T cells from PBMCs. The receptors shown here come from a young man in good health. Some clones in this sample may be carry-over from other donors' samples.

The chain is built from TRBV28 and TRBJ2-1, with TRBD2 matching over 8 bases. Unmatched junction bases numbered 7, after V lost 2 bases and J lost 10 bases. The CDR3 has 14 residues. Germline CDR1 and CDR2: MDHEN and SYDVKM. The DNA of the CDR3 is TGTGCCAGCAGTTTACGGTCTAGCGGGTACGAGCAGTTCTTC. Translation gives CASSLRSSGYEQFF. The whole variable domain, remainder taken from reference TRBV28 and TRBJ2-1, is DVKVTQSSRYLVKRTGEKVFLECVQDMDHENMFWYRQDPGLGLRLIYFSYDVKMKEKGDIPEGYSVSREKKERFSLILESASTNQTSMYLCASSLRSSGYEQFFGPGTRLTVL.

This chain links TRBV7-8 with TRBJ1-2; possibly TRBD1 for D (5 bases). V lost 2 bases and J 4 bases, leaving 11 bases between the germline ends. In germline, CDR1 is SGHVS, CDR2 FQNEAQ. The CDR3 has 14 residues. The CDR3 DNA reads as TGTGCCAGCAGCTTATTAACGGGGCTCTATGGCTACACCTTC. Protein product: CASSLLTGLYGYTF.

The rearrangement links TRBV5-6 to TRBJ1-4; no definite D call. V lost 4 bases to trimming and J lost 5 bases, with 21 bases between them. The CDR3 runs 17 residues. Germline V CDR1 and CDR2: SGHDT, YYEEEE. The chain's CDR3 is CASSPQPSTEGNEKLFF. CDR3 bases: TGTGCCAGCAGCCCACAACCTAGCACAGAAGGAAATGAAAAACTGTTTTTT.

The chain recombines TRBV5-4 with TRBJ2-3; unclear D gene. Trimming shortened V by 3 bases and J by 1 base, and 9 bases separated the two germline ends. Germline assignment: CDR1 SGHNT and CDR2 YYREEE (reference sequence). The length of the CDR3 is 14 residues. CDR3 nucleotides: TGTGCCAGCAGCTATTGGACCGGCACAGATACGCAGTATTTT. It is translated as CASSYWTGTDTQYF.